The clone carrying this T cell receptor (beta chain) ranks as medium-sized. What it binds is unknown. This sample was included in a study of circulating CD8 cells and anti-PD-1 response in melanoma. Each library started from 15 ng of total RNA using the QIAseq Immune Repertoire TCR panel. TCRdb ran MiXCR on the reads and lists one entry per CDR3 protein. The sample holds a few thousand distinct CDR3 sequences, approximately 7% seen once. Whole-study findings and limits: TIGIT repertoires were least diverse, DNEG repertoires most diverse. The cohort mixed treatment-naive and previously treated patients.

The V and J ends lost 3 bases and 2 bases respectively, with 13 bases between them. Per germline, CDR1 SGDLS and CDR2 YYNGEE. The CDR3 totals 15 residues. From live CD3+CD8+TCRalphabeta+ cells, four PD-1 and/or TIGIT subsets were sorted. This receptor was taken from a human donor with melanoma. The chain links TRBV9 to TRBJ2-3; D is perhaps TRBD1 (6 bases). Sequences were derived from CD8+ T cells from PBMCs, sampled at baseline or after one month of anti-PD-1 therapy (not recorded which). The CDR3 coding sequence is TGTGCCAGCAGCGGACCGGGACACACCACAGATACGCAGTATTTT. It translates to CASSGPGHTTDTQYF.